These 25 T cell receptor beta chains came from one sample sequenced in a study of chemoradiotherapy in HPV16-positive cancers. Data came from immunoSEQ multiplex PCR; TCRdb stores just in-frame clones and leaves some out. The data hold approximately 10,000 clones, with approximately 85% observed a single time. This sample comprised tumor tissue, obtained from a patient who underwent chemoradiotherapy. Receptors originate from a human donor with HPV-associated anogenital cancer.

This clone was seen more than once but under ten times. CDR3 amino acids: CASSVGRKPYEQYF. CDR3 coding DNA: TGTGCCAGCAGCGTAGGAAGGAAGCCCTACGAGCAGTACTTC. The chain recombines TRBV9 with TRBJ2-7; D is ambiguous. Trimming pared 0 bases from V and 2 bases from J, leaving 9 bases between. The CDR3 extends over 14 amino acids. Germline CDR1 and CDR2: SGDLS and YYNGEE.

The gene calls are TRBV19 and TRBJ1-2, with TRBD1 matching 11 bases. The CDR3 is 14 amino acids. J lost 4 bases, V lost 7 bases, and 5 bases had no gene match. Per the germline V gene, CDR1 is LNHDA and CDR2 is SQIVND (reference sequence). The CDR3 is CASTRDRGVYGYTF. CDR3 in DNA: TGTGCCAGTACCCGGGACAGGGGGGTCTATGGCTACACCTTC.

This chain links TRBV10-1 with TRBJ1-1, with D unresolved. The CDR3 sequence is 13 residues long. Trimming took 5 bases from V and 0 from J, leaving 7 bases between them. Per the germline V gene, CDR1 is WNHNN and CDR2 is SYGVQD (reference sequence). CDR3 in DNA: TGCGCCAGCAGTCTGGACCTGAACACTGAAGCTTTCTTT. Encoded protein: CASSLDLNTEAFF.

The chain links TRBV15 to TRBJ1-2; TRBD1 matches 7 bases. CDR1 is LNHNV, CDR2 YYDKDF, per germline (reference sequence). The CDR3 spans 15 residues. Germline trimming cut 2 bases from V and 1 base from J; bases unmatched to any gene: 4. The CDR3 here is CATSRHRGLNYGYTF. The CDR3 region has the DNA TGTGCCACCAGCAGACACAGGGGCCTTAACTATGGCTACACCTTC.

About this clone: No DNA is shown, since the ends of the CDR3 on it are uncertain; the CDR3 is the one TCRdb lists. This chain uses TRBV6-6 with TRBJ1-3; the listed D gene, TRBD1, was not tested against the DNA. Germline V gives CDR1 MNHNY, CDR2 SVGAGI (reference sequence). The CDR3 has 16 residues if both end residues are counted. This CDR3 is CASSSSDTSSGNTIYF.

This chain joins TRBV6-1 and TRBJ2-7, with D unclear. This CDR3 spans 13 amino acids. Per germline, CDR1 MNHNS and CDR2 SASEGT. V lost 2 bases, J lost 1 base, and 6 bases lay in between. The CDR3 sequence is CASSEIESYEQYF. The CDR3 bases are TGTGCCAGCAGTGAAATAGAGTCCTACGAGCAGTACTTC.

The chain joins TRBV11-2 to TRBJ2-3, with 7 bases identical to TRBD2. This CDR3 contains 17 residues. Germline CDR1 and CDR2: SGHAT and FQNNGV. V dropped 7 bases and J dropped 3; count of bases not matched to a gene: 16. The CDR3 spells CASTPWEGLIFTDTQYF. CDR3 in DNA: TGTGCCAGCACCCCCTGGGAGGGACTGATTTTTACAGATACGCAGTATTTT.

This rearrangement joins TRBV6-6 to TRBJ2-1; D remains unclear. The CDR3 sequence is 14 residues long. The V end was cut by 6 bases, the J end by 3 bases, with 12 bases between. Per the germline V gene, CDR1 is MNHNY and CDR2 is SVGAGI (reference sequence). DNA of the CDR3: TGTGCCAGCAGGCCCGGCGGCGACTACAATGAGCAGTTCTTC. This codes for CASRPGGDYNEQFF.

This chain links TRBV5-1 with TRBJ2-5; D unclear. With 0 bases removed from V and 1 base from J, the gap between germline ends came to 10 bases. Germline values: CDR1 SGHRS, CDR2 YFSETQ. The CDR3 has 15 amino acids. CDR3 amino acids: CASSLAGRTQETQYF. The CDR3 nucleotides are TGCGCCAGCAGCTTGGCCGGACGGACCCAAGAGACCCAGTACTTC.

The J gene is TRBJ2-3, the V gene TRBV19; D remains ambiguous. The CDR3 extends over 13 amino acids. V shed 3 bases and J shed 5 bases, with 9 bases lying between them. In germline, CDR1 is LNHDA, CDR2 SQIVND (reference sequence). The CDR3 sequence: CASSMGQEDTQYF. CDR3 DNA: TGTGCCAGTAGTATGGGCCAGGAAGATACGCAGTATTTT.

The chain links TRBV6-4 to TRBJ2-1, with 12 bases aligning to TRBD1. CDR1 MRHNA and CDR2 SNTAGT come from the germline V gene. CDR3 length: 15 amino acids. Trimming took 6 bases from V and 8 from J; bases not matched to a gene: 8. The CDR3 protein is CASSKGQGAGHEQFF. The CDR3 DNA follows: TGTGCCAGCAGCAAGGGACAGGGGGCAGGGCATGAGCAGTTCTTC.

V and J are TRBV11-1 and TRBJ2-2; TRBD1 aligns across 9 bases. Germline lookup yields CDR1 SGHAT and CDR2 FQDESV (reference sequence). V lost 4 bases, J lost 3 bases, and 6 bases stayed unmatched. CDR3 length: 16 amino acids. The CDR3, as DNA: TGTGCCAGCAGCTCCCGGACAGGGGCAGACACCGGGGAGCTGTTTTTT. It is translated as CASSSRTGADTGELFF.

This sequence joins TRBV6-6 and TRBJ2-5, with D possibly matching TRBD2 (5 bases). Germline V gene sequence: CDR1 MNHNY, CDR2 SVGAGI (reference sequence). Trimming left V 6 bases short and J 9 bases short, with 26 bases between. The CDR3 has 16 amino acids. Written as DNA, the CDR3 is TGTGCCAGCAGCCCCCCGGGGATTTTAGTGGGGAGACCCCAGTACTTC. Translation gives CASSPPGILVGRPQYF.

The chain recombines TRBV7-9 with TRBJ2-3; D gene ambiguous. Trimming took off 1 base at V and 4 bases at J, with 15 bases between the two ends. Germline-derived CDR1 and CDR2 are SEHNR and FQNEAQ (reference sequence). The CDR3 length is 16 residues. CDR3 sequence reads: CASSLGSQLIADTQYF. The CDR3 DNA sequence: TGTGCCAGCAGCTTAGGATCCCAGTTGATAGCAGATACGCAGTATTTT.

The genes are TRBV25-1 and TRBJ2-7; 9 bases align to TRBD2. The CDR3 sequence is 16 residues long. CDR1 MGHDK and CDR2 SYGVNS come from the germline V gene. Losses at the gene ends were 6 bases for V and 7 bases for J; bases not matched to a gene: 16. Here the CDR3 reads CASSNPASGAFGEQYF. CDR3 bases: TGTGCCAGCAGCAATCCGGCTAGCGGGGCTTTTGGGGAGCAGTACTTC.

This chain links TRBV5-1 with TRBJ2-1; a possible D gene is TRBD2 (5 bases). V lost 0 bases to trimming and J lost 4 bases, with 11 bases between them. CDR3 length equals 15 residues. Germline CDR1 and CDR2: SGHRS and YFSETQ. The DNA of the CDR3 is TGCGCCAGCAGCTTGGCCGCACTAGTTTACAATGAGCAGTTCTTC. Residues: CASSLAALVYNEQFF. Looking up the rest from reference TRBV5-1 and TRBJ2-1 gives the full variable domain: KAGVTQTPRYLIKTRGQQVTLSCSPISGHRSVSWYQQTPGQGLQFLFEYFSETQRNKGNFPGRFSGRQFSNSRSEMNVSTLELGDSALYLCASSLAALVYNEQFFGPGTRLTVL.

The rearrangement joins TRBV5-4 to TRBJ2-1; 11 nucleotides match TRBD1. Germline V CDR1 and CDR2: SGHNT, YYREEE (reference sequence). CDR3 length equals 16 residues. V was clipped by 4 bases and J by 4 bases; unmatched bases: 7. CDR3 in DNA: TGTGCCAGCAGCATTGGCGGGACAGGGGGTTACAATGAGCAGTTCTTC. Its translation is CASSIGGTGGYNEQFF.

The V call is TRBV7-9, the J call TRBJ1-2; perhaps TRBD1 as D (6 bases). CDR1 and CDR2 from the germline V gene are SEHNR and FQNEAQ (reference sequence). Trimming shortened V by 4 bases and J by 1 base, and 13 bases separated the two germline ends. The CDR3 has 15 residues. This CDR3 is CASSSEGVFNYGYTF. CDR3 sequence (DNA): TGTGCCAGCAGCTCAGAGGGGGTCTTTAACTATGGCTACACCTTC.

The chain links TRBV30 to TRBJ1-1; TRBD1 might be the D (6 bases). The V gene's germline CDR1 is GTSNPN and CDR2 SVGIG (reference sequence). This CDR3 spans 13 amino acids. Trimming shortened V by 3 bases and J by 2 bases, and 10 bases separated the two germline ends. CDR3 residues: CAWSGQINTEAFF. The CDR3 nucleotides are TGTGCCTGGAGCGGACAGATTAACACTGAAGCTTTCTTT.

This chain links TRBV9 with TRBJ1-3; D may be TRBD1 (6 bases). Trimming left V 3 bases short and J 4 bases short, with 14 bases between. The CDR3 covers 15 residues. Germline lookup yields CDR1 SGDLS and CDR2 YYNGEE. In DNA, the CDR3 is TGTGCCAGCAGCGAGGAGCCAGGGGAAGGAAACACCATATATTTT. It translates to CASSEEPGEGNTIYF.

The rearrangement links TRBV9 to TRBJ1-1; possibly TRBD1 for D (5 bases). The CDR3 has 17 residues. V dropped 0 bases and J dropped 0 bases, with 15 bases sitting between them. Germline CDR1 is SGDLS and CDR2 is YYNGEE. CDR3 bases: TGTGCCAGCAGCGTAGATCCCCCTGGGACGATGAACACTGAAGCTTTCTTT. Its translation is CASSVDPPGTMNTEAFF. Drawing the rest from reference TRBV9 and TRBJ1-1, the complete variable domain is DSGVTQTPKHLITATGQRVTLRCSPRSGDLSVYWYQQSLDQGLQFLIQYYNGEERAKGNILERFSAQQFPDLHSELNLSSLELGDSALYFCASSVDPPGTMNTEAFFGQGTRLTVV.

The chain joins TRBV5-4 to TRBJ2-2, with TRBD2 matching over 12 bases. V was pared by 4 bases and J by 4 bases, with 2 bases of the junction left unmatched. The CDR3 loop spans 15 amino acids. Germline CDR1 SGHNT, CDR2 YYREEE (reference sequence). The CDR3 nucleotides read TGTGCCAGCAGCGCGGGACTAGCGGGCACCGGGGAGCTGTTTTTT. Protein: CASSAGLAGTGELFF.

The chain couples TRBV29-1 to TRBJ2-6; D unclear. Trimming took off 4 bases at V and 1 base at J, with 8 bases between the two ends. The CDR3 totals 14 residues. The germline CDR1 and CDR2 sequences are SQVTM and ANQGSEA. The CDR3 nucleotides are TGCAGCGTTGGCGTTTCATCTGGGGCCAACGTCCTGACTTTC. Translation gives CSVGVSSGANVLTF.

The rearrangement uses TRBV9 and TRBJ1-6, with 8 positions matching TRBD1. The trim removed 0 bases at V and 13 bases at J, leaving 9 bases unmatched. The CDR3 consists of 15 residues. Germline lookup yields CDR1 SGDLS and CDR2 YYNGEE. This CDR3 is CASSVGGTGTGPLHF. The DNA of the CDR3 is TGTGCCAGCAGCGTAGGCGGGACAGGTACCGGCCCCCTCCACTTT.

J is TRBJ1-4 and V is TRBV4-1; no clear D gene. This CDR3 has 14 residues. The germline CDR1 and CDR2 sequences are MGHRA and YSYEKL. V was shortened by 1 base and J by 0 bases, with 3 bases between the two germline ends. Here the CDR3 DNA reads TGCGCCAGCAGCCAAGGGGCAACTAATGAAAAACTGTTTTTT. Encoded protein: CASSQGATNEKLFF.